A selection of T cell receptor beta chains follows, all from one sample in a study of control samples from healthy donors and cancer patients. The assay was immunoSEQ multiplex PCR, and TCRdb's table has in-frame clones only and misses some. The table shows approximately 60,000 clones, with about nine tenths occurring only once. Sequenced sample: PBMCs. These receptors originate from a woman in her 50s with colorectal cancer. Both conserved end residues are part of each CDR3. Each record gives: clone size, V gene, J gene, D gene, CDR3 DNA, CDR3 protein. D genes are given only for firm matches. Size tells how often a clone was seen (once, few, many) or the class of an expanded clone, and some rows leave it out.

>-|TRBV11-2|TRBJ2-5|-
TGTGCCAGCAGCTTCTTTAAAATAGAAGAAGAGACCCAGTACTTC
CASSFFKIEEETQYF
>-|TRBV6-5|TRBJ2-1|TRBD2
TGTGCCAGCAGCCTCGGGACTAGCGGGAGCTATGAGCAGTTCTTC
CASSLGTSGSYEQFF
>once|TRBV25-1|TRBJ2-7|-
TGTGCCAGCAGTGACCGGACTCGGTCGAACCCCTACGAGCAGTACTTC
CASSDRTRSNPYEQYF
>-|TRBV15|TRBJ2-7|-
TGTGCCACCAGCAGTCGGGATTCCTACGAGCAGTACTTC
CATSSRDSYEQYF
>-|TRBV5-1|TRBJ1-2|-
TGCGCCAGCGGTTCTAGCGAGCCGGGTTATGGCTACACCTTC
CASGSSEPGYGYTF
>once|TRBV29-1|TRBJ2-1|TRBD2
TGCAGCGTCCATACCGGACTAGCGGGCTTCAATGAGCAGTTCTTC
CSVHTGLAGFNEQFF
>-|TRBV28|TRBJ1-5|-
TGTGCCAGCAGTTCCTTGGGGAAGCCCCAGCATTTT
CASSSLGKPQHF
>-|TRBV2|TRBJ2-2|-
TGTGCCAGCAGTGAAGAGTCCTCAGGCTTACAGGGGACTTTAGGCGGGGAGCTGTTTTTT
CASSEESSGLQGTLGGELFF
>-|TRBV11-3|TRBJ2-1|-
TGTGCCAGCAGCCTAACATCGGGGGGCGCCTACAATGAGCAGTTCTTC
CASSLTSGGAYNEQFF
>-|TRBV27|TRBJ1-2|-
TGTGCCAGCAGTTTACGGGGGGACCGCTATGGCTACACCTTC
CASSLRGDRYGYTF
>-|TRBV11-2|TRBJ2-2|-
TGTGCCAGCAGCTTAGTTTCCGGTCCAACCGGGGAGCTGTTTTTT
CASSLVSGPTGELFF
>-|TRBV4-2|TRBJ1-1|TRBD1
TGTGCCAGCAGCCCCCGGGACAGCGCTATGAACACTGAAGCTTTCTTT
CASSPRDSAMNTEAFF
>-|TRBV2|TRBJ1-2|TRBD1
TGTGCCAGCAGTGTTCCAGGGGGTGCCGACGGCTACACCTTC
CASSVPGGADGYTF
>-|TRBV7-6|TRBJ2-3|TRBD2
TGTGCCAGCAGCTTCGGACTAGCGGGGGGGTTTTCAGATACGCAGTATTTT
CASSFGLAGGFSDTQYF
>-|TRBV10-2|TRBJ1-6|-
TGCGCCAGCACTCCGGGGGGGAATTCACCCCTCCACTTT
CASTPGGNSPLHF
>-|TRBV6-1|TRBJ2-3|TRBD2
TGTGCCAGCAGTTCTAGCGGGAGGGTATCCGATACGCAGTATTTT
CASSSSGRVSDTQYF
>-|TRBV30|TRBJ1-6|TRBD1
TGTGCCTGCACCCGGGACAGGGACAATAATTCACCCCTCCACTTT
CACTRDRDNNSPLHF
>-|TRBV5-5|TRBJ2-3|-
TGTGCCAGCAGCTTCTTTTTGCAGGTTAGCACAGATACGCAGTATTTT
CASSFFLQVSTDTQYF
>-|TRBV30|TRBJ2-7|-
TGTGCCTGGAGTGTACAAAGGACCGCCTACGAGCAGTACTTC
CAWSVQRTAYEQYF
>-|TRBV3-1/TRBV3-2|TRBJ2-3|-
TGTGCCAGCAGCCAAGTTAGGGGGATGCAGTATTTT
CASSQVRGMQYF
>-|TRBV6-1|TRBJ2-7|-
TGTGCCAGCAGTGAACTCCGACGGGTCAGGGGGGTAGAGGTCGGATACGAGCAGTACTTC
CASSELRRVRGVEVGYEQYF
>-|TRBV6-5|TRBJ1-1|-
TGTGCCAGCAGCTTGTATACGAACACTGAAGCTTTCTTT
CASSLYTNTEAFF
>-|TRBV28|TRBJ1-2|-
TGTGCCAGCCTTAGTGGTAACTATGGCTACACCTTC
CASLSGNYGYTF
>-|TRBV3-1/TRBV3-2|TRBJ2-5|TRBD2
TGTGCCAGCAGCCCGGGACTAGCGGGGGAGGCGACCCAGTACTTC
CASSPGLAGEATQYF
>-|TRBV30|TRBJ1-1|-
TGTGCCTGGAGCGCGGGGCTAGAAGAATTGAACACTGAAGCTTTCTTT
CAWSAGLEELNTEAFF
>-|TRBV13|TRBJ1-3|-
TGTGCCAGCAGCTTAGGGGGAGAGGTCAGGGGACTATCTCACTCTGGAAACACCATATATTTT
CASSLGGEVRGLSHSGNTIYF
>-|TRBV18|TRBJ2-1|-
TGTGCCAGCTCACGGGGCAATGAGCAGTTCTTC
CASSRGNEQFF
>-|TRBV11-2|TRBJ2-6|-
TGTGCCAGCAGCTTAGATGGCAGACCGAACTCTGGGGCCAACGTCCTGACTTTC
CASSLDGRPNSGANVLTF
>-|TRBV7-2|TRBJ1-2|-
TGTGCCAGCAGAACGTATGCGCTGGGCGGCTACACCTTC
CASRTYALGGYTF
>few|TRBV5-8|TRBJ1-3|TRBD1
TGTGCCAGCAGCTCCGACAGGGTACCCGGAAACACCATATATTTT
CASSSDRVPGNTIYF
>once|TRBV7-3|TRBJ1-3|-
TGTGCCAGCAGCCACCCTCGAAGATTCCCTGGAAACACCATATATTTT
CASSHPRRFPGNTIYF
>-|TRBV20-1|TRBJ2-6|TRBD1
TGCAGTGCTAGTAAGGGGGCAGCTGGGGCCAACGTCCTGACTTTC
CSASKGAAGANVLTF
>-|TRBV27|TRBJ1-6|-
TGTGCCAGCAGTTTAACGGTGTTCTCGGACATGGGGTATTCACCCCTCCACTTT
CASSLTVFSDMGYSPLHF
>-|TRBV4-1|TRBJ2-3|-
TGCGCCAGCAGCCGAGAGGGACCTAGCACAGATACGCAGTATTTT
CASSREGPSTDTQYF
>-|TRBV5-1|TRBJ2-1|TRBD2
TGCGCCAGCAGCGGGACACTGCTAGCGGGGGGGTACAATGAGCAGTTCTTC
CASSGTLLAGGYNEQFF
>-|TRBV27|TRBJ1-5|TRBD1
TGTGCCAGCAGTTTAGCTACCGGGACAGGGAGTTATCAGCCCCAGCATTTT
CASSLATGTGSYQPQHF
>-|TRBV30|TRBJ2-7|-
TGTGCCTGGAGTCCGAGCTCCTACGAGCAGTACTTC
CAWSPSSYEQYF
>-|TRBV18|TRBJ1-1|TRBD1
TGTGCCAGCTCACCCGGAGGGGGCCTGGGAGCTTTCTTT
CASSPGGGLGAFF
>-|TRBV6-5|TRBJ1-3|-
TGTGCCAGCAAAGAGCCAGGGCAGAACACCATATATTTT
CASKEPGQNTIYF
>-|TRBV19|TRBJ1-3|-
TGTGCCAGCCTATCGATCGGGGGCTCTGGAAACACCATATATTTT
CASLSIGGSGNTIYF
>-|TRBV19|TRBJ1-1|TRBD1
TGTGCCAGCAGGACAGGGGCCACTGAAGCTTTCTTT
CASRTGATEAFF
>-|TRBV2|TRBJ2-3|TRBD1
TGTGCCAGCAGGTCGGACAGGGGAAGCACAGATACGCAGTATTTT
CASRSDRGSTDTQYF
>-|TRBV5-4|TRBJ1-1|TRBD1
TGTGCCAGCAGCGGGACCAGGGGGCAGAGATGGGGTAGCACTGAAGCTTTCTTT
CASSGTRGQRWGSTEAFF
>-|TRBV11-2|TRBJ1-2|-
TGTGCCAGCAGCGGGGGGAAGAGTATAAATGGCTACACCTTC
CASSGGKSINGYTF
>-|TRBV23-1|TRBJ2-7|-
TGCGCCAGCAGAATTGAGGTCGAGCAGTACTTC
CASRIEVEQYF
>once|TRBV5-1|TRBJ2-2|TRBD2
TGCGCCAGCAGCTTTCGAGCGGGGGGTCCAAACACCGGGGAGCTGTTTTTT
CASSFRAGGPNTGELFF
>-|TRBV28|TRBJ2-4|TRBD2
TGTGCCAGCCTGACTAGCGGGAGCCACATTCAGTACTTC
CASLTSGSHIQYF
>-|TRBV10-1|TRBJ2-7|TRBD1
TGCGCCAGCAGTGAAGGGACAGGGTTAGGCGAGCAGTACTTC
CASSEGTGLGEQYF
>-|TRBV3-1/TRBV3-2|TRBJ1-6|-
TGTGCCAGCAGCCACGAAGCCCCGGCACCCCTCCACTTT
CASSHEAPAPLHF
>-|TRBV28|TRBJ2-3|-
TGTGCCAGCAGTTTAGAGGCCACAGATACGCAGTATTTT
CASSLEATDTQYF
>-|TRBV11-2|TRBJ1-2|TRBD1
TGTGCCAGCAGCCGGACAGGGATTGGCAACTATGGCTACACCTTC
CASSRTGIGNYGYTF
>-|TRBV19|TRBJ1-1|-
TGTGCCAGTAGTTTGGGACGGTACGCTGAAGCTTTCTTT
CASSLGRYAEAFF